The present T cell receptor (beta chain) was sequenced within a study of tumor-infiltrating lymphocytes in oesophageal squamous cell carcinoma. CDR1 is MNHGY, CDR2 SAAAGT, per germline. This CDR3 comprises 15 residues. TCRdb fed the PCR reads into MiXCR, producing one record per CDR3 protein. The sample holds approximately 11,000 distinct CDR3 sequences; approximately 60% are singletons and the top ten take almost 25%. Specimen: esophageal tumor tissue. V usage is TRBV6-8 and J usage is TRBJ2-7; D uncertain. The assigned J gene may be wrong: the sequence end matches TRBJ2-1 better. The sequence was collected from a male donor with esophageal squamous cell carcinoma. The CDR3 sequence: CASNRLRGVSNEQFF. CDR3 DNA: TGTGCCAGCAATCGATTGAGAGGAGTTAGCAATGAGCAGTTCTTC.